This T cell receptor beta chain was found in a study of T cells in Graves' hyperthyroidism and ophthalmopathy. The study, taken as a whole, reports: Ophthalmopathy was model-predicted a median about 7.1 months pre-onset.

This clonotype was counted ten times or more. The antigen is undetermined. RNA transcripts provided the source from which TCR beta CDR3 regions were amplified. In the first-round RT-PCR of the TCR CDR3, the HTBI primer set was used. MiXCR, applied by TCRdb to the multiplex PCR reads, yields one record per CDR3 protein. The profile covers around 300,000 distinct CDR3 sequences, with approximately 13% appearing a single time and almost 35% taken by the ten largest. This CDR3 spans 20 amino acids. Looked up from germline, CDR1 is MNHGY and CDR2 is SAAAGT. Trimming shortened V by 7 bases and J by 0 bases, and 28 bases separated the two germline ends.

Material: blood. The clonotype was recovered from a woman between 40 and 55 years old with Graves' ophthalmopathy. This chain joins TRBV6-8 and TRBJ1-5; possible D gene TRBD1, 6 bases. CDR3 sequence (DNA): TGTGCCAGCAAGGGAGGTCTTAAGTGGGGACAAGAATATAGCAATCAGCCCCAGCATTTT. It translates to CASKGGLKWGQEYSNQPQHF.